This T cell receptor beta chain was obtained from a study of Siglec-9 on CD8 T cells in melanoma. The CDR3 has 10 residues. Trimming removed 5 bases from V and 7 bases from J, with 3 bases in between. The germline gives CDR1 SEHNR, CDR2 FQNEAQ (reference sequence). Study-wide results and caveats: Siglec-9 reportedly marks and regulates an effector memory CD8+ T-cell subset apparently accumulating in melanoma tumors.

Clones were read by immunoSEQ multiplex PCR, and TCRdb kept only the in-frame ones, dropping some. There are around 35,000 clones in the sample; around 81% occur only once, and under 2% lies in the top ten. Turning to this clone: The antigen is not known.

The J gene is TRBJ2-1, the V gene TRBV7-9; D remains ambiguous. What was sequenced was Siglec-9- CD8+ T cells sorted from blood. The sequence derives from a human donor in good health. The CDR3 DNA is TGTGCCAGCAGCCCGAATGAGCAGTTCTTC. This codes for CASSPNEQFF.